This is a list of T cell receptor beta chains from one sample in a study of OX40 agonist ivuxolimab in advanced cancers. TCRdb's copy holds only in-frame clones and misses some; the assay was immunoSEQ multiplex PCR. The sample includes approximately 60,000 clones, 88% seen only once; the top ten take approximately 12%. This specimen was CD4+ or CD8+ T cells sorted from blood, taken in a trial of the OX40 agonist ivuxolimab. These receptors all stem from an adult with an advanced solid tumor such as melanoma, head and neck, liver or kidney cancer. Both conserved end residues are part of each CDR3. The order of the fields is clone size, J gene, D gene, V gene, CDR3 DNA, CDR3 protein. D genes are given only for firm matches. Only part of the rows carry a size: once, few, many, or a class if the clone is expanded.

>.|TRBJ1-2|TRBD1|TRBV4-1
TGCGCCAGCAGCCAAGTTTTGCAGGGGGCAACTGGCTACACCTTC
CASSQVLQGATGYTF
>once|TRBJ2-1|TRBD2|TRBV6-5
TGTGCCAGCAGTCCCACTAGCGGGATAGTTGAGCAGTTCTTC
CASSPTSGIVEQFF
>.|TRBJ2-1|TRBD2|TRBV19
TGTGCCAGTAGTATCGGTAGCGGGGAAGCTAGTGAGCAGTTCTTC
CASSIGSGEASEQFF
>once|TRBJ2-5|.|TRBV19
TGTGCCAGTAGTATGGGGGCAGGAACGGTGGAGACCCAGTACTTC
CASSMGAGTVETQYF
>.|TRBJ1-1|.|TRBV7-9
TGTGCCAGCAGTACAGCGAACACTGAAGCTTTCTTT
CASSTANTEAFF
>once|TRBJ1-5|.|TRBV6-5
TGTGCCAGCAGTTCGCCCCCGCAGCCCCAGCATTTT
CASSSPPQPQHF
>once|TRBJ1-6|.|TRBV4-1
TGCGCCAGCAGCCAAGATCCAGGGTTTAATTCACCCCTCCACTTT
CASSQDPGFNSPLHF
>once|TRBJ1-4|.|TRBV19
TGTGCGGTACAGGGTGAGAGAGAAAAACTGTTTTTT
CAVQGEREKLFF
>.|TRBJ1-1|.|TRBV9
TGTGCCAGCAGCGTAGAACACTCTGAAGCTTTCTTT
CASSVEHSEAFF
>.|TRBJ2-7|TRBD1|TRBV27
TGTGCCAGCAGCCGGGGGACAGGGGCCTACGAGCAGTACTTC
CASSRGTGAYEQYF
>.|TRBJ1-2|.|TRBV2
TGTGCCATACGGACAGTGGACTACACCTTC
CAIRTVDYTF
>few|TRBJ2-2|.|TRBV27
TGTGCCAGCAGTTTATCAATCTCTGGGACCGGGGAGCTGTTTTTT
CASSLSISGTGELFF
>.|TRBJ2-1|TRBD2|TRBV13
TGTGCCAGCAGCCCAGCGGGAGGAGGGAATGAGCAGTTCTTC
CASSPAGGGNEQFF
>.|TRBJ2-5|.|TRBV4-3
TGCGCCAGCAGCCAAGATGGTGGGGGGAAGACCCAGTACTTC
CASSQDGGGKTQYF
>.|TRBJ1-1|.|TRBV30
TGTGCCTGGAGTTCCGACGTGAACACTGAAGCTTTCTTT
CAWSSDVNTEAFF
>.|TRBJ2-1|TRBD1|TRBV5-1
TGCGCCAGCAGCTTGCCCAGACAGGGAAGGAACAATGAGCAGTTCTTC
CASSLPRQGRNNEQFF
>.|TRBJ1-2|.|TRBV5-4
TGTGCCAGCAGTCTTGGGACGGGTGGCTACACCTTC
CASSLGTGGYTF
>.|TRBJ2-2|.|TRBV15
TGTGCCACCAGCACTACAGGGTCTTTGAACACCGGGGAGCTGTTTTTT
CATSTTGSLNTGELFF
>.|TRBJ2-5|.|TRBV6-1
TGTGCCAGCAGTGAACATCATAGAGGGGGACTCGGGACCCAGTACTTC
CASSEHHRGGLGTQYF
>once|TRBJ2-3|.|TRBV7-2
TGTGCCAGCAGCTCCTTGGGCAGCACAGATACGCAGTATTTT
CASSSLGSTDTQYF
>.|TRBJ1-1|TRBD1|TRBV29-1
TGCAGCGTTGAACAACAGGGGGGCACTGAAGCTTTCTTT
CSVEQQGGTEAFF
>once|TRBJ2-3|.|TRBV5-1
TGCGCCAGCAGCCCCTCGCCCAGGACGGGAGCTAGCACAGATACGCAGTATTTT
CASSPSPRTGASTDTQYF
>.|TRBJ1-3|TRBD1|TRBV9
TGTGCCAGCAGCGTGACAGGGGGAAACACCATATATTTT
CASSVTGGNTIYF
>.|TRBJ2-2|.|TRBV19
TGTGCCAGTCTGACAGAGAACACCGGGGAGCTGTTTTTT
CASLTENTGELFF
>.|TRBJ2-7|TRBD2|TRBV29-1
TGCAGCGTTGCGGGGGGGGACACTTCCTACGAGCAGTACTTC
CSVAGGDTSYEQYF
>.|TRBJ2-1|TRBD2|TRBV7-2
TGTGCCAGCAGCCCTCTAGCGGGAGCTTCCTACAATGAGCAGTTCTTC
CASSPLAGASYNEQFF
>.|TRBJ2-7|TRBD2|TRBV27
TGTGCCAGCAGTTCTGAAGCGGGAGCAGTCTCGTACGAGCAGTACTTC
CASSSEAGAVSYEQYF
>once|TRBJ1-2|.|TRBV6-5
TGTGCCAGCAGTTTGACAGAGAACTATGGCTACACCTTC
CASSLTENYGYTF
>.|TRBJ2-1|.|TRBV5-4
TGTGCCAGCAGCTCCGGGGGGCTGGGGCAGGATGAGCAGTTCTTC
CASSSGGLGQDEQFF
>.|TRBJ1-2|TRBD1|TRBV4-1
TGCGCCAGCAGCCAAGGGTCCGGGACAGGGGGGGAGTGTACCTTC
CASSQGSGTGGECTF
>.|TRBJ2-1|TRBD2|TRBV7-9
TGTGCCAGCAGCCCTAGGGCCCTAGCGGGGTCCTACAATGAGCAGTTCTTC
CASSPRALAGSYNEQFF
>.|TRBJ2-3|.|TRBV4-1
TGCGCCAGCAGCCACCCCGGGGGATTCCCAGATACGCAGTATTTT
CASSHPGGFPDTQYF
>once|TRBJ2-1|.|TRBV19
TGTGCCACTGACGCCCCGGCGGGTAGCTCTACCTACAATGAGCAGTTCTTC
CATDAPAGSSTYNEQFF
>.|TRBJ2-2|TRBD1|TRBV28
TGTGCCAGCAGTTCACGGGACAGGACTTGGGTGGGGGAGCTGTTTTTT
CASSSRDRTWVGELFF
>once|TRBJ1-2|.|TRBV2
TGTGCCAGCCTGTGGAACAGCCCCTATGGCTACACCTTC
CASLWNSPYGYTF
>.|TRBJ2-7|TRBD1|TRBV6-1
TGTGCCGCGTTATTTGGGACAGGGTGGGACGAGCAGTACTTC
CAALFGTGWDEQYF
>.|TRBJ2-2|TRBD2|TRBV28
TGTGCCAGCAGCCCAACTAGCGGAGAGAGGCCCGGGGAGCTGTTTTTT
CASSPTSGERPGELFF
>.|TRBJ2-2|.|TRBV6-6
TGTGCCAGCAGTTACATCGCGGTTAGCACCGGGGAGCTGTTTTTT
CASSYIAVSTGELFF
>.|TRBJ2-7|TRBD2|TRBV2
TGTGCCAGCAGGCTACCGTTAGAGGGAGGGCGCACCTACGAGCAGTACTTC
CASRLPLEGGRTYEQYF
>.|TRBJ2-3|.|TRBV19
TGTGCCAGTAGATGGGGCAGAGGGGGACCCACAGATACGCAGTATTTT
CASRWGRGGPTDTQYF
>.|TRBJ2-2|.|TRBV28
TGTGCCAGCAGTTTCAGTCCGGGGGTTGGTGCAAGCGGGGAGCTGTTTTTT
CASSFSPGVGASGELFF
>.|TRBJ1-5|.|TRBV28
TGTGCCAGCAGTTTTGGGCAGGTGATCGCCTTTAGCAATCAGCCCCAGCATTTT
CASSFGQVIAFSNQPQHF
>.|TRBJ1-3|.|TRBV7-2
TGTGCCAGCAGCTCCGGGACCATGGTAGCTGGAAACACCATATATTTT
CASSSGTMVAGNTIYF
>.|TRBJ2-1|.|TRBV4-1
TGCGCCAGCAGCCAAGCCCAGGACAACTACAATGAGCAGTTCTTC
CASSQAQDNYNEQFF
>.|TRBJ1-1|TRBD1|TRBV6-5
TGTGCCAGCAGTTACGCGAACAGGGGAGTAACTGAAGCTTTCTTT
CASSYANRGVTEAFF
>.|TRBJ2-3|TRBD2|TRBV5-4
TGTGCCAGCAGCTTTAGCGGGGGGGCTGGAGATACGCAGTATTTT
CASSFSGGAGDTQYF
>.|TRBJ1-3|.|TRBV10-1
.
CASSSSWGTIYF
>.|TRBJ2-3|.|TRBV15
TGTGCCACCAGTAATAACCTAGCGAGCACAGATACGCAGTATTTT
CATSNNLASTDTQYF
>.|TRBJ2-1|.|TRBV28
TGTGCCAGCGCTCACAATGAGCAGTTCTTC
CASAHNEQFF
>.|TRBJ1-2|.|TRBV5-1
TGCGCCAGCAGCTTGGCGTCTGTCTATGGCTACACCTTC
CASSLASVYGYTF
>.|TRBJ2-7|TRBD1|TRBV29-1
TGCAGCGTTGTAGGGACAGGGGGCTACGAGCAGTACTTC
CSVVGTGGYEQYF
>.|TRBJ1-1|.|TRBV5-5
TGTGCCAGCAGCTTTGGTGGGGGCTTTGACGCTGAAGCTTTCTTT
CASSFGGGFDAEAFF
>few|TRBJ1-5|TRBD1|TRBV28
TGTGCCAGCAGTCCGGACAGGTGGAGTCAGCCCCAGCATTTT
CASSPDRWSQPQHF
>.|TRBJ2-1|.|TRBV9
TGTGCCAGCAGCGCCACTAGCAATGAGCAGTTCTTC
CASSATSNEQFF
>.|TRBJ1-2|TRBD1|TRBV27
TGTGCCAGCAAGGGGACAGTAAGAAGGGGCGGCTATGGCTACACCTTC
CASKGTVRRGGYGYTF